The 22 T cell receptor beta chains presented below share a single source sample, sequenced in a study of T cells expressing NK-cell markers. After re-calling the 5' RACE reads, TCRdb lists one entry per CDR3 protein, DNA absent. Its listing shows roughly 390,000 distinct CDR3 sequences. The sequencing input was blood T cells: a sorted CD56 or NKG2C T cell subset, CD4+ or CD8+ T cells, or bulk PBMC T cells (not recorded which). These receptors were taken from a woman aged 45-65 years in good health.

The V and J genes are TRBV11-3 and TRBJ2-4. Per germline, CDR1 SGHNT and CDR2 YENEEA. The CDR3 has 15 residues. The CDR3 sequence is CASSPADASKNIQYF.

The chain uses TRBV6-5 and TRBJ2-2; TCRdb returns TRBD1, unconfirmable since there is no DNA. CDR3 size: 13 residues. Germline-derived CDR1 and CDR2 are MNHEY and SVGAGI. The CDR3 spells CASRGSGTGELFF.

V is TRBV27 and J is TRBJ2-1. Germline V CDR1 and CDR2: MNHEY, SMNVEV (reference sequence). This CDR3 contains 14 residues. CDR3 loop: CASRGLSSYNEQFF.

The chain is built from TRBV28 and TRBJ2-1; TCRdb's D call, TRBD2, is unchecked because there is no DNA. The CDR3 sequence is 16 residues long. CDR1 and CDR2 (germline): MDHEN, SYDVKM. The chain's CDR3 is CASKTGGGSSYNEQFF. Full variable domain (rest looked up from reference TRBV28 and TRBJ2-1): DVKVTQSSRYLVKRTGEKVFLECVQDMDHENMFWYRQDPGLGLRLIYFSYDVKMKEKGDIPEGYSVSREKKERFSLILESASTNQTSMYLCASKTGGGSSYNEQFFGPGTRLTVL.

The genes are TRBV4-1 and TRBJ2-7; TCRdb calls TRBD1, which cannot be checked without DNA. This CDR3 is 15 amino acids long. Germline V gene lookup returns CDR1 MGHRA and CDR2 YSYEKL. CDR3 protein: CASSPSRGGTYEQYF.

The rearrangement joins TRBV5-5 to TRBJ2-4; the D call of TRBD1 rests on TCRdb alone, since no DNA is present to check it. Germline values: CDR1 SGHKS, CDR2 YYEKEE (reference sequence). The CDR3 totals 15 residues. Here the CDR3 reads CASSLGGFGKNIQYF.

The CDR3 loop reads CANSARKGPAEAFF. The chain has TRBV10-3 and TRBJ1-1; lacking DNA, the TRBD1 call made by TCRdb goes unchecked. Germline assignment: CDR1 ENHRY and CDR2 SYGVKD. This CDR3 has 14 residues.

The chain joins TRBV7-9 to TRBJ1-2. In germline, CDR1 is SEHNR, CDR2 FQNEAQ (reference sequence). The CDR3 covers 12 residues. The CDR3 reads CASSLAGYGYTF.

The chain recombines TRBV20-1 with TRBJ2-1; the D call of TRBD2 rests on TCRdb alone, since no DNA is present to check it. The CDR3 is 16 amino acids. Germline V gives CDR1 DFQATT, CDR2 SNEGSKA (reference sequence). The CDR3 sequence: CSAVGGLSSSYNEQFF.

The J gene is TRBJ2-1, the V gene TRBV19; without DNA, the TCRdb call of TRBD1 cannot be checked. This CDR3 has 13 amino acids. The germline V gene encodes CDR1 LNHDA and CDR2 SQIVND (reference sequence). The CDR3 sequence is CASSQGTPNEQFF.

The chain joins TRBV6-5 to TRBJ1-1; lacking DNA, the TRBD1 call made by TCRdb goes unchecked. The germline gives CDR1 MNHEY, CDR2 SVGAGI. This CDR3 is built from 15 residues. The CDR3 is CASSYSRSRVFEAFF.

This sequence joins TRBV9 and TRBJ2-1; TCRdb gives TRBD2 as the D gene, but with no DNA this cannot be confirmed. The germline gives CDR1 SGDLS, CDR2 YYNGEE. The CDR3 runs 16 residues. The CDR3 reads CASSAREGPPNNEQFF.

The V call is TRBV5-1, the J call TRBJ2-4; lacking DNA, the TRBD2 call made by TCRdb goes unchecked. Looked up from germline, CDR1 is SGHRS and CDR2 is YFSETQ. This CDR3 contains 17 residues. CDR3 region: CASSLGVGLAGKNIQYF.

The CDR3 loop reads CASSIDLESTDTQYF. V usage is TRBV19 and J usage is TRBJ2-3. Per germline, CDR1 LNHDA and CDR2 SQIVND (reference sequence). This CDR3 spans 15 amino acids.

The V and J genes are TRBV6-1 and TRBJ1-2; the D call of TRBD1 rests on TCRdb alone, since no DNA is present to check it. CDR3 length: 14 residues. CDR1 is MNHNS and CDR2 is SASEGT in the germline V gene. CDR3 sequence: CASSEALGGFGYTF.

The V gene is TRBV29-1, the J gene TRBJ2-1; no DNA is available, so the TRBD2 call from TCRdb remains unchecked. CDR3 length: 17 amino acids. Germline CDR1 reads SQVTM; CDR2 reads ANQGSEA. CDR3 loop: CSVETSGSFSIGNEQFF.

This chain links TRBV24-1 with TRBJ2-1; the D call of TRBD2 rests on TCRdb alone, since no DNA is present to check it. Germline V lookup: CDR1 KGHDR, CDR2 SFDVKD. The CDR3 covers 14 residues. CDR3 in amino acids: CATSMRAGPNEQFF.

The V call is TRBV5-1, the J call TRBJ1-1; TCRdb's D gene call, TRBD1, goes unchecked for lack of DNA. CDR3 length: 16 amino acids. CDR1 is SGHRS, CDR2 YFSETQ, per germline. The CDR3 here is CASSLEEGALGTEAFF.

The genes are TRBV29-1 and TRBJ2-1. Germline V lookup: CDR1 SQVTM, CDR2 ANQGSEA. The CDR3 sequence is 15 residues long. This CDR3 reads CSVVGTSYSYNEQFF.

The V call is TRBV15, the J call TRBJ2-1. In germline, CDR1 is LNHNV, CDR2 YYDKDF (reference sequence). CDR3 length: 15 residues. The CDR3 sequence is CATSRVMGSYNEQFF.

The chain uses TRBV5-1 and TRBJ1-3; without DNA, the TCRdb call of TRBD1 cannot be checked. The germline V gene encodes CDR1 SGHRS and CDR2 YFSETQ. The CDR3 has 15 amino acids. The CDR3 region is CASKTGGDSGNTIYF.

The chain combines TRBV6-6 with TRBJ2-7; the D gene TCRdb calls, TRBD2, cannot be checked with no DNA. Germline V gives CDR1 MNHNY, CDR2 SVGAGI (reference sequence). This CDR3 is 15 amino acids long. CDR3 region: CASSNSLGRASEQYF.